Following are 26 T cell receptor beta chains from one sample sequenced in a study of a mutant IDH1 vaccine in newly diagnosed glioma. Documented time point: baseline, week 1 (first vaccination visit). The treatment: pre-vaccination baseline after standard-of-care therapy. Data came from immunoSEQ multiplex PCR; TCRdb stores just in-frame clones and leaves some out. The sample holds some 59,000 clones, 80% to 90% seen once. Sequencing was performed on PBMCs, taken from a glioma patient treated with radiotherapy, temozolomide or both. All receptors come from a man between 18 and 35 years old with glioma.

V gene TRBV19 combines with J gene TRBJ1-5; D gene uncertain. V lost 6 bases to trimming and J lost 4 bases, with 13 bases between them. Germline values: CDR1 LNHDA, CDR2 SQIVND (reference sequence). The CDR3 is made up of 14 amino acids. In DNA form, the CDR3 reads TGTGCCAGTAGCTGGGGTGTGGAAAATCAGCCCCAGCATTTT. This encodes CASSWGVENQPQHF.

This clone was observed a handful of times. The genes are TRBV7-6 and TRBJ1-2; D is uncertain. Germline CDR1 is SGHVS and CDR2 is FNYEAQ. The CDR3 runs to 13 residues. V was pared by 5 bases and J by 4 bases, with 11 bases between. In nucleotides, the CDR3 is TGTGCCAGCAGCCCTACAGATGCCTATGGCTACACCTTC. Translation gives CASSPTDAYGYTF.

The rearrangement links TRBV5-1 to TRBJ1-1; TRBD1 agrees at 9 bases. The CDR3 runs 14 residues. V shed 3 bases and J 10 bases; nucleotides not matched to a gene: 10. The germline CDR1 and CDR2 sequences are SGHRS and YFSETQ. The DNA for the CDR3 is TGCGCCAGCAGCTCCCAACAGGGGGCTAATCGAGCTTTCTTT. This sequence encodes CASSSQQGANRAFF.

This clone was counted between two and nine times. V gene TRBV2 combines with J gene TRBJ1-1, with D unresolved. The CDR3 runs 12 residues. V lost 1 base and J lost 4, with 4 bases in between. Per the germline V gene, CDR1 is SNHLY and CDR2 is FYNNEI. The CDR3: CASSEGVTEAFF. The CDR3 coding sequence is TGTGCCAGCAGTGAAGGAGTCACTGAAGCTTTCTTT.

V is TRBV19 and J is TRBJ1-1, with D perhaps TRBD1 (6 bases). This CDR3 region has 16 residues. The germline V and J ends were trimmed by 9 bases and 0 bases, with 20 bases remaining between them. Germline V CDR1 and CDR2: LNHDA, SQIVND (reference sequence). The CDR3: CASTLSGGAVNTEAFF. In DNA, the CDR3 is TGTGCCAGCACCTTATCCGGGGGCGCGGTGAACACTGAAGCTTTCTTT.

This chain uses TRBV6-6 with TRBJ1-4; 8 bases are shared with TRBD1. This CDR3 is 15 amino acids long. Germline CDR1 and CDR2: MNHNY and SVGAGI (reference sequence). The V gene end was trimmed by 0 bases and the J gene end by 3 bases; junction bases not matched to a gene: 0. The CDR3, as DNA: TGTGCCAGCAGTTACTCGACAGGGGCTAATGAAAAACTGTTTTTT. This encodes CASSYSTGANEKLFF.

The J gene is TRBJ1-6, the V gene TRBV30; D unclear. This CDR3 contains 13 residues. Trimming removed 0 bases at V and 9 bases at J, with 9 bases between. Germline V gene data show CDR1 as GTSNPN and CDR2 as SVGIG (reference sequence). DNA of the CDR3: TGTGCCTGGAGTGTGAATCTGGCTTCACCCCTCCACTTT. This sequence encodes CAWSVNLASPLHF. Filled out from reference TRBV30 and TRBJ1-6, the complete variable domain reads SQTIHQWPATLVQPVGSPLSLECTVEGTSNPNLYWYRQAAGRGLQLLFYSVGIGQISSEVPQNLSASRPQDRQFILSSKKLLLSDSGFYLCAWSVNLASPLHFGNGTRLTVT.

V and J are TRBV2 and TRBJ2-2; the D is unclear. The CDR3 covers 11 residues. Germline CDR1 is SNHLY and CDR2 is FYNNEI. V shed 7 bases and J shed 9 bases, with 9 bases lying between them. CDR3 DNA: TGTGCCAGCATGAGAGGCCGGGAGCTGTTTTTT. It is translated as CASMRGRELFF.

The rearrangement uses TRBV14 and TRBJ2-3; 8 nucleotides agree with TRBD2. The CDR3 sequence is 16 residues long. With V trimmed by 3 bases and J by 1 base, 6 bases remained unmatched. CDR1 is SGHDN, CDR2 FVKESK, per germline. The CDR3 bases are TGTGCCAGCAGCCAGGAACTACTAGCGGGCACAGATACGCAGTATTTT. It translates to CASSQELLAGTDTQYF.

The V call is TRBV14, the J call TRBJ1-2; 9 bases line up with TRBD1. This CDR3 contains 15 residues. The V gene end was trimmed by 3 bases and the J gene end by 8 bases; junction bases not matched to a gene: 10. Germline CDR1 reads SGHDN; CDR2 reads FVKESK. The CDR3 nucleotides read TGTGCCAGCAGCCATTCTCTACAGGGGGCGCGGGGCTACACCTTC. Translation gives CASSHSLQGARGYTF.

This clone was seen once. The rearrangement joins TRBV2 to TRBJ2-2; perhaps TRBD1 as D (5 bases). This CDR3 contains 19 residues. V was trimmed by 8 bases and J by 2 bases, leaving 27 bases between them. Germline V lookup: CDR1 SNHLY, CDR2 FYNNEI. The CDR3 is CASRWNRQQDTLNTGELFF. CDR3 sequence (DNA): TGTGCCAGCCGATGGAATAGACAGCAGGATACTCTAAACACCGGGGAGCTGTTTTTT.

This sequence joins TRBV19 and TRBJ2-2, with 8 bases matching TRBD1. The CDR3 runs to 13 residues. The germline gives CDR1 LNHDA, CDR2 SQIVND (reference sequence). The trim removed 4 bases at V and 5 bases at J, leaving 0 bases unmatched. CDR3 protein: CASSRTGTGELFF. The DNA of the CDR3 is TGTGCCAGTAGTAGGACAGGGACCGGGGAGCTGTTTTTT.

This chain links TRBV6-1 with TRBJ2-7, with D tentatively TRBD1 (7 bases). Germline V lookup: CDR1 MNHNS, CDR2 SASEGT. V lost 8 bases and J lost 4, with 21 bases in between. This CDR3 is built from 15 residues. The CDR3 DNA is TGTGCCAGCCTCCCCGGAGGGACAGCGACTTACGAGCAGTACTTC. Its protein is CASLPGGTATYEQYF.

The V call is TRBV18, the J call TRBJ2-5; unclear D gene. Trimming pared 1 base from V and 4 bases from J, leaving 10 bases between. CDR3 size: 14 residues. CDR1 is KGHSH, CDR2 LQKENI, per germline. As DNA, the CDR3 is TGTGCCAGCTCACCACTGGCTCTCCGAGAGACCCAGTACTTC. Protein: CASSPLALRETQYF.

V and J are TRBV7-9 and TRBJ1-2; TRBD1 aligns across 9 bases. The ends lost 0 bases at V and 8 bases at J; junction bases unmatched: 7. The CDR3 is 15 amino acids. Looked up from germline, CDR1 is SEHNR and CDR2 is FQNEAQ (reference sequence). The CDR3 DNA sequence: TGTGCCAGCAGCTTAGCCTGGGACAGGGCCGTCGGCTACACCTTC. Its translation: CASSLAWDRAVGYTF.

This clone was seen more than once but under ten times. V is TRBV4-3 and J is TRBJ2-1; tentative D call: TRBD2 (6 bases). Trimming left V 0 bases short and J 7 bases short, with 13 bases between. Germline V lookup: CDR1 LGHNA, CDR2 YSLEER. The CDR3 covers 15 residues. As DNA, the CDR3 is TGCGCCAGCAGCCAAGATAACGGGAGATCGAATGAGCAGTTCTTC. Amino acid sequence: CASSQDNGRSNEQFF.

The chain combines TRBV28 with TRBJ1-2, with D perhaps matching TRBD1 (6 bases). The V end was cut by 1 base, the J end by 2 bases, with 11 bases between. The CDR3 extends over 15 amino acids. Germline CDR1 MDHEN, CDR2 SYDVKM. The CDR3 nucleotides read TGTGCCAGCAGTTTATTTTCGGACAGCAACTATGGCTACACCTTC. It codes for CASSLFSDSNYGYTF.

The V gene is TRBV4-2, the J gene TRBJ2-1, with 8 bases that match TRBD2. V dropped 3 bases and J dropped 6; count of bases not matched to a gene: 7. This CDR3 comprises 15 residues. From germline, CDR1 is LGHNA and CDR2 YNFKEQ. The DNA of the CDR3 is TGTGCCAGCAGCCAGCCTCGGGAGGGCAGCAATGAGCAGTTCTTC. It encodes CASSQPREGSNEQFF.

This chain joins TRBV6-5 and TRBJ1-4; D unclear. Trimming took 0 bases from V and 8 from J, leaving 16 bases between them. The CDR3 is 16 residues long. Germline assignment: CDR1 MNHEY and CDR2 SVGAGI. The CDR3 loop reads CASSYSLVSGEEKLFF. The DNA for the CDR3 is TGTGCCAGCAGTTACTCTTTGGTCTCTGGAGAGGAAAAACTGTTTTTT.

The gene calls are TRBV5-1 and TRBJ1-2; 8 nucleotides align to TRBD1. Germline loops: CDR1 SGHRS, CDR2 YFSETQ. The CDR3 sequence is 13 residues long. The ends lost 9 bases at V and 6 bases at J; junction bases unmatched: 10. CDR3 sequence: CAKQRSGGDGYTF. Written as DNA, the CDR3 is TGCGCCAAACAGCGGTCAGGGGGCGATGGCTACACCTTC. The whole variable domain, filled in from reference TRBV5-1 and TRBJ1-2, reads KAGVTQTPRYLIKTRGQQVTLSCSPISGHRSVSWYQQTPGQGLQFLFEYFSETQRNKGNFPGRFSGRQFSNSRSEMNVSTLELGDSALYLCAKQRSGGDGYTFGSGTRLTVV.

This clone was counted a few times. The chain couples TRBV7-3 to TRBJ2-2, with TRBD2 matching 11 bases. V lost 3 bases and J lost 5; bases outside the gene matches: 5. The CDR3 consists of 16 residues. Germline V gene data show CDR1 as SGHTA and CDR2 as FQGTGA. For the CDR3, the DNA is TGTGCCAGCAGCTTGGGACTAGCGGCTACGACCGGGGAGCTGTTTTTT. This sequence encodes CASSLGLAATTGELFF.

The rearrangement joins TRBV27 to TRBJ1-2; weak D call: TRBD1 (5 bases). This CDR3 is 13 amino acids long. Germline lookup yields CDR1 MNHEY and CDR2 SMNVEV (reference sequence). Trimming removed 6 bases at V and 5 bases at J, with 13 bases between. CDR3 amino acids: CASREGPPYGYTF. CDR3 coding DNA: TGTGCCAGCAGGGAGGGGCCCCCTTATGGCTACACCTTC.

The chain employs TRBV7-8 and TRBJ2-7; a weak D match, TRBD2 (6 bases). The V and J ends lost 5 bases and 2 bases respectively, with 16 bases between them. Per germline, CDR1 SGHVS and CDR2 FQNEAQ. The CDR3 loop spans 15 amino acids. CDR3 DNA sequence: TGTGCCAGCAGCCCCAACGCCGGACTAACCTACGAGCAGTACTTC. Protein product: CASSPNAGLTYEQYF.

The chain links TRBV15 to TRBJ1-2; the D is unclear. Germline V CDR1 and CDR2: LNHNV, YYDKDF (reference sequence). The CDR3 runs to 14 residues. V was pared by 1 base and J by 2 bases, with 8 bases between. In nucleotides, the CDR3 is TGTGCCACCAGCAGAGGACAAGCGAACTATGGCTACACCTTC. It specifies CATSRGQANYGYTF.

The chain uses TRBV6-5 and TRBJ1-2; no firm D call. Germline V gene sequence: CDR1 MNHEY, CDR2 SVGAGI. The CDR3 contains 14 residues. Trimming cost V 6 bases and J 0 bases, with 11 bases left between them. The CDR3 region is CASSPRRANYGYTF. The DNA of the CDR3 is TGTGCCAGCAGCCCCAGGAGAGCTAACTATGGCTACACCTTC.

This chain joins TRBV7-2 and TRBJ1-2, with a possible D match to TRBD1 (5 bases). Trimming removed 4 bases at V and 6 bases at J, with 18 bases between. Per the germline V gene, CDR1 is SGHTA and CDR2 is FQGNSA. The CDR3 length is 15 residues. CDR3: CASSSTSGTANGYTF. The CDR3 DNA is TGTGCCAGCAGCTCCACTTCCGGGACGGCGAATGGCTACACCTTC.